This T cell receptor (beta chain) was identified in a study of T cell responses to AZD1222 COVID-19 vaccine. The V and J ends lost 2 bases and 6 bases respectively, with 10 bases between them. The germline V gene has CDR1 KGHSH and CDR2 LQKENI. The CDR3 covers 14 residues. This table comes from immunoSEQ multiplex PCR, and its TCRdb copy is limited to in-frame clones, with some not included. The data show about 170,000 clones, with roughly 87% seen just once and over 1% held by the top ten. The source of this sequence is an adult who received the AZD1222 COVID-19 vaccine. The material sequenced was peripheral blood, taken 28 days after the second AZD1222 dose. The chain combines TRBV18 with TRBJ1-4; TRBD1 might be the D (5 bases). The DNA of the CDR3 is TGTGCCAGCTCACCAGGGGGGAAGGATGAAAAACTGTTTTTT. Protein product: CASSPGGKDEKLFF.